This T cell receptor (beta chain) derives from a study of identifying expanded T cells in peripheral blood. Overall study findings and caveats: Differentially abundant clones: around 1.2 between replicates, 16.4 at around 14 days, less than 20 at four. Approximately two-week clone count variance significantly increased as total template count grew.

Collection occurred without any documented infections or immune events in donors. The CDR3 runs to 14 residues. Trimming pared 7 bases from V and 0 bases from J, leaving 12 bases between. Germline CDR1 SGHTA, CDR2 FQGNSA. In the case of this clone: The antigen is undetermined.

Produced via immunoSEQ multiplex PCR; TCRdb's table is partial and in-frame only. The table shows some 95,000 clones, with 88% occurring only once. The V call is TRBV7-2, the J call TRBJ1-1; maybe TRBD1 (5 bases). The sequence was collected from a person aged 18 to 75 in good health. The sample was blood. This CDR3 reads CASIRQPLNTEAFF. Written as DNA, the CDR3 is TGTGCCAGCATCCGACAGCCTTTGAACACTGAAGCTTTCTTT.